The next 13 T cell receptor beta chains were all read from a single sample in a study of cytomegalovirus exposure and HLA in healthy donors. Use of 60 Vbeta and 13 Jbeta primers characterized the PCR. Assay: immunoSEQ multiplex PCR; the TCRdb copy retains only in-frame clones and omits some. The top ten clones hold approximately 2.2% of a sample with about 170,000 clones, around three quarters of them seen once. Sequencing was done on a sample of PBMCs. The source is a woman aged 45 to 65 in good health and CMV-seronegative.

The CDR3 DNA reads TGTGCCAGCAGTGAAACAACAGGGGTTTCTGGAAACACCATATATTTT. Protein: CASSETTGVSGNTIYF. The rearrangement uses TRBV2 and TRBJ1-3; 7 bases match TRBD1. Germline CDR1 is SNHLY and CDR2 is FYNNEI. The V segment lost 2 bases and the J segment 1 base; nucleotides outside the gene matches: 5. The CDR3 totals 16 residues.

The V gene is TRBV19, the J gene TRBJ1-1, with 7 positions matching TRBD1. This CDR3 is 14 amino acids long. Trimming cost V 5 bases and J 6 bases; bases outside gene matches: 9. Germline values: CDR1 LNHDA, CDR2 SQIVND (reference sequence). The DNA for the CDR3 is TGTGCCAGTAGTGGAAGACAGGGTTTATCTGAAGCTTTCTTT. This translates into CASSGRQGLSEAFF.

This chain joins TRBV28 and TRBJ2-1; D is perhaps TRBD2 (5 bases). The V end was cut by 3 bases, the J end by 3 bases, with 12 bases between. Per germline, CDR1 MDHEN and CDR2 SYDVKM. This CDR3 contains 15 residues. Here the CDR3 reads CASSLIGVGYNEQFF. CDR3 in DNA: TGTGCCAGCAGTTTGATCGGGGTTGGCTACAATGAGCAGTTCTTC.

This clone has more than one count but fewer than ten. This rearrangement joins TRBV9 to TRBJ1-1, with 7 bases lining up with TRBD1. Germline V lookup: CDR1 SGDLS, CDR2 YYNGEE. V dropped 0 bases and J dropped 7; count of bases not matched to a gene: 3. This CDR3 has 13 residues. The CDR3 is CASSVVWDSEAFF. CDR3 nucleotide sequence: TGTGCCAGCAGCGTAGTATGGGACAGTGAAGCTTTCTTT.

The chain employs TRBV7-9 and TRBJ1-2, with D tentatively TRBD1 (5 bases). From germline, CDR1 is SEHNR and CDR2 FQNEAQ (reference sequence). The V end lost 6 bases, the J end lost 1 base, and 15 bases lay between the germline ends. The CDR3 is made up of 15 amino acids. The CDR3 spells CASSSRDRINYGYTF. CDR3 bases: TGTGCCAGCAGTTCCCGAGACAGAATTAACTATGGCTACACCTTC.

V and J are TRBV19 and TRBJ2-5, with D possibly TRBD1 on 5 matching bases. The V and J ends lost 4 bases and 1 base respectively, with 13 bases between them. The CDR3 runs 15 residues. The germline gives CDR1 LNHDA, CDR2 SQIVND (reference sequence). CDR3 sequence (DNA): TGTGCCAGTAGTAGGTCGCAGGGTTTCCAAGAGACCCAGTACTTC. Translation: CASSRSQGFQETQYF. Together with reference TRBV19 and TRBJ2-5, the CDR3 gives the full variable domain: DGGITQSPKYLFRKEGQNVTLSCEQNLNHDAMYWYRQDPGQGLRLIYYSQIVNDFQKGDIAEGYSVSREKKESFPLTVTSAQKNPTAFYLCASSRSQGFQETQYFGPGTRLLVL.

The V gene is TRBV28, the J gene TRBJ1-3, with a tentative D call TRBD1 (6 bases). V was clipped by 3 bases and J by 8 bases, with 11 bases between them. The CDR3 has 13 amino acids. Germline values: CDR1 MDHEN, CDR2 SYDVKM. DNA for the CDR3: TGTGCCAGCAGTTTGGGGGCTCAGTACACCATATATTTT. Translation gives CASSLGAQYTIYF.

This chain joins TRBV27 and TRBJ1-5, with D possibly TRBD1 on 6 matching bases. The CDR3 runs to 16 residues. V was cut by 3 bases and J by 1 base, with 13 bases left in between. The germline CDR1 and CDR2 sequences are MNHEY and SMNVEV (reference sequence). The CDR3 region has the DNA TGTGCCAGCAGTTTCCCCAGGGGAGGGAGCAATCAGCCCCAGCATTTT. Translation gives CASSFPRGGSNQPQHF.

This chain links TRBV7-9 with TRBJ1-4; 10 bases are shared with TRBD1. From germline, CDR1 is SEHNR and CDR2 FQNEAQ (reference sequence). This CDR3 is built from 15 residues. Trimming removed 5 bases from V and 6 bases from J; junction bases left unmatched: 6. The CDR3 DNA sequence: TGTGCCAGCAGCAAAGGGGGGACAGGGGATGAAAAACTGTTTTTT. Amino acids: CASSKGGTGDEKLFF.

This chain links TRBV28 with TRBJ1-6; 7 nucleotides match TRBD1. V lost 8 bases, J lost 10 bases, and 14 bases stayed unmatched. This CDR3 is built from 15 residues. Germline loops: CDR1 MDHEN, CDR2 SYDVKM. The CDR3 reads CASAPPGTEASPLHF. CDR3 coding DNA: TGTGCCAGCGCCCCGCCGGGGACAGAGGCCTCACCCCTCCACTTT.

This sequence joins TRBV11-2 and TRBJ2-1; 8 bases are a match to TRBD1. The V and J ends lost 3 bases and 0 bases, in that order; junction bases with no gene match: 1. The germline V gene has CDR1 SGHAT and CDR2 FQNNGV. This CDR3 has 15 amino acids. The CDR3 DNA sequence: TGTGCCAGCAGCTTTGGACAGGGCTCCTACAATGAGCAGTTCTTC. Translation gives CASSFGQGSYNEQFF.

The chain uses TRBV5-1 and TRBJ2-5, with 7 bases identical to TRBD2. The CDR3 is 14 residues long. Germline-derived CDR1 and CDR2 are SGHRS and YFSETQ. Losses at the gene ends were 1 base for V and 3 bases for J; bases not matched to a gene: 3. The CDR3, as DNA: TGCGCCAGCAGCTTGTCGGGGGGAGAAGAGACCCAGTACTTC. It codes for CASSLSGGEETQYF.

The rearrangement links TRBV4-3 to TRBJ2-3; TRBD1 matches 7 bases. Trimming removed 3 bases from V and 3 bases from J; junction bases left unmatched: 12. The CDR3 runs 17 residues. Per the germline V gene, CDR1 is LGHNA and CDR2 is YSLEER. CDR3 sequence: CASSQSFDRVVTDTQYF. In nucleotides, the CDR3 is TGCGCCAGCAGCCAGTCCTTCGACAGGGTGGTTACAGATACGCAGTATTTT.